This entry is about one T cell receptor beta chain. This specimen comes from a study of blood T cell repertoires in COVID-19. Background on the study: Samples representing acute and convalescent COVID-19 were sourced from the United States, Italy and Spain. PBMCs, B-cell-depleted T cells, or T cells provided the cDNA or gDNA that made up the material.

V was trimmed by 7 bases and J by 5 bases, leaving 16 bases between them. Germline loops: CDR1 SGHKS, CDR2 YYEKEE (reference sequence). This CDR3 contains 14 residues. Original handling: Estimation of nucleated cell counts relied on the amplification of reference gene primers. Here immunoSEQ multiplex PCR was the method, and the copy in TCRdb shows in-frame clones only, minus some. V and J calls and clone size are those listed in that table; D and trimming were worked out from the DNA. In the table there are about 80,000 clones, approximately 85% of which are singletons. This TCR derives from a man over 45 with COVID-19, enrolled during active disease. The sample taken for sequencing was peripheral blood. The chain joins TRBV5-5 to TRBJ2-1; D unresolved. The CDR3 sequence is CASSPRGTDNEQFF. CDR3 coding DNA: TGTGCCAGCTCCCCCCGCGGCACCGACAATGAGCAGTTCTTC.